This T cell receptor (beta chain) was retrieved from a study of shared clonotypes between healthy human individuals. General study results and limits: With a handful of donors compared, 4.5% to 6.5% of naive CD4 clonotypes were shared. Generation probabilities of non-shared clonotypes were lower (relative to those shared by all four donors).

The study drew its donors from healthy HIV-negative adults without recent acute infections or vaccinations. Comments on this clone: Its antigen is still unknown. At the DNA level, this CDR3 is encoded by other sequences in the same sample as well.

Using immunoSEQ multiplex PCR, the repertoire was profiled, and TCRdb retains in-frame clones only, with some absent. The profile covers about 2 million clones, with roughly 96% appearing a single time and 0.13% taken by the ten largest. CDR1 SGDLS and CDR2 YYNGEE come from the germline V gene. V was pared by 4 bases and J by 0 bases, with 7 bases between. CDR3 length equals 13 residues. The sample was naive CD4+ T cells sorted from blood. Subset reported: CD45RA+ positively selected. The chain recombines TRBV9 with TRBJ1-1; D call uncertain. The clonotype comes from a man between 18 and 35 years old in good health. The CDR3: CASSLTMNTEAFF. CDR3 nucleotides: TGTGCCAGCAGCCTTACTATGAACACTGAAGCTTTCTTT. The full variable domain, with the rest looked up from reference TRBV9 and TRBJ1-1, is DSGVTQTPKHLITATGQRVTLRCSPRSGDLSVYWYQQSLDQGLQFLIQYYNGEERAKGNILERFSAQQFPDLHSELNLSSLELGDSALYFCASSLTMNTEAFFGQGTRLTVV.